This T cell receptor beta chain derives from a study of OX40 agonist ivuxolimab in advanced cancers. General study findings and limits: Relatively little clonal expansion, among the lowest observed, appeared in partial responders at 0.1-3.0 mg/kg. Expanded clones were, on average, more numerous among CD8+ T cells than CD4+. CD4+ and CD8+ blood T cells expanded clonally by week 6 at 0.1 to 3.0 mg/kg.

The repertoire was sequenced with immunoSEQ multiplex PCR; TCRdb's copy has only in-frame clones and lacks some. Here the sample spans tens of thousands of clones, 75% to 95% being singletons. Turning to this clone: Its antigen is unknown.

CDR1 is SGDLS, CDR2 YYNGEE, per germline. The CDR3 length is 17 residues. With 0 bases removed from V and 7 bases from J, the gap between germline ends came to 19 bases. On cycle 4 day 1 and cycle 7 day 1, as well as at baseline, blood was sampled. V gene TRBV9 combines with J gene TRBJ1-4; D is unclear. Sequences were derived from CD4+ or CD8+ T cells sorted from blood, sampled in a trial of the OX40 agonist ivuxolimab. The TCR comes from an adult with an advanced solid tumor such as melanoma, head and neck, liver or kidney cancer. The CDR3 region is CASSVAISTGPSEKLFF. The CDR3 bases are TGTGCCAGCAGCGTAGCTATTAGTACTGGACCGTCTGAAAAACTGTTTTTT.